This passage covers 22 T cell receptor beta chains from one sample sequenced in a study of blood T cell repertoires in COVID-19. Using immunoSEQ multiplex PCR, the repertoire was profiled, and TCRdb retains in-frame clones only, with some absent. Altogether roughly 200,000 clones are present, approximately 85% being singletons, with the ten largest covering roughly 3%. The sequenced sample was peripheral blood. Every receptor here comes from a man between 60 and 75 years old with acute or convalescent COVID-19.

V usage is TRBV28 and J usage is TRBJ2-3; TRBD1 aligns across 8 bases. The CDR3 runs 15 residues. Germline V gene lookup returns CDR1 MDHEN and CDR2 SYDVKM. Germline trimming cut 5 bases from V and 3 bases from J; bases unmatched to any gene: 7. Written as DNA, the CDR3 is TGTGCCAGCAGTCCAAACGGACAGGGAACAGATACGCAGTATTTT. This codes for CASSPNGQGTDTQYF. Full variable domain (missing parts from reference TRBV28 and TRBJ2-3): DVKVTQSSRYLVKRTGEKVFLECVQDMDHENMFWYRQDPGLGLRLIYFSYDVKMKEKGDIPEGYSVSREKKERFSLILESASTNQTSMYLCASSPNGQGTDTQYFGPGTRLTVL.

The V and J genes are TRBV19 and TRBJ2-1, with TRBD2 identical over 7 bases. The CDR3 contains 15 residues. J lost 5 bases, V lost 3 bases, and 7 bases had no gene match. Germline V gene sequence: CDR1 LNHDA, CDR2 SQIVND (reference sequence). The CDR3 DNA reads as TGTGCCAGTAGTATTTGGGAGGGCCCCGACAATGAGCAGTTCTTC. It yields the protein CASSIWEGPDNEQFF.

This rearrangement joins TRBV2 to TRBJ1-1; 11 nucleotides agree with TRBD1. The germline gives CDR1 SNHLY, CDR2 FYNNEI. The CDR3 is made up of 13 amino acids. V shed 9 bases, J shed 2 bases, and the junction held 2 bases outside the gene matches. This CDR3 is CASGQGANTEAFF. Here the CDR3 DNA reads TGTGCCAGTGGACAGGGGGCAAACACTGAAGCTTTCTTT. The complete variable domain, with remaining parts taken from reference TRBV2 and TRBJ1-1, reads EPEVTQTPSHQVTQMGQEVILRCVPISNHLYFYWYRQILGQKVEFLVSFYNNEISEKSEIFDDQFSVERPDGSNFTLKIRSTKLEDSAMYFCASGQGANTEAFFGQGTRLTVV.

The rearrangement joins TRBV27 to TRBJ1-6; D is possibly TRBD1 (6 bases). The CDR3 is made up of 17 amino acids. The V end was cut by 6 bases, the J end by 6 bases, with 21 bases between. Germline V CDR1 and CDR2: MNHEY, SMNVEV (reference sequence). CDR3 in DNA: TGTGCCAGCAGCACCCCAAATCGGGGGGCGGCTAATTCACCCCTCCACTTT. The encoded protein is CASSTPNRGAANSPLHF.

This clone has a handful of counts. The chain combines TRBV7-3 with TRBJ2-5; unclear D gene. Deletions cut 0 bases from V and 0 bases from J, with 8 bases between. From germline, CDR1 is SGHTA and CDR2 FQGTGA. The CDR3 length is 15 residues. CDR3 coding DNA: TGTGCCAGCAGCTTAACGATAGAGGACCAAGAGACCCAGTACTTC. It translates to CASSLTIEDQETQYF.

The rearrangement joins TRBV3-1 (or the pseudogene TRBV3-2) to TRBJ1-5; no firm D call. The CDR3 is 15 amino acids. V lost 2 bases, J lost 0 bases, and 8 bases lay in between. CDR1 and CDR2 from the germline V gene are LGHDT and YNNKEL (reference sequence). CDR3 nucleotide sequence: TGTGCCAGCAGCCAATCACAGCTTAGCAATCAGCCCCAGCATTTT. As protein: CASSQSQLSNQPQHF.

The chain carries TRBV2 and TRBJ2-7; D remains ambiguous. The germline gives CDR1 SNHLY, CDR2 FYNNEI. The V end was cut by 7 bases, the J end by 3 bases, with 7 bases between. The CDR3 consists of 11 residues. CDR3 in DNA: TGTGCCAGCAAAATCGTCTACGAGCAGTACTTC. Its protein is CASKIVYEQYF.

This chain uses TRBV6-2 or TRBV6-3 with TRBJ2-1; 12 positions agree with TRBD2. Germline CDR1 and CDR2: MNHEY and SVGEGT. The V and J ends lost 2 bases and 11 bases, in that order; junction bases with no gene match: 10. This CDR3 region has 16 residues. In nucleotides, the CDR3 is TGTGCCAGCAGTTACGATAGGACTAGCGGGACAGGGAAGCAGTTCTTC. Translating gives CASSYDRTSGTGKQFF.

The genes are TRBV24-1 and TRBJ1-5; 7 bases map to TRBD1. The CDR3 consists of 18 residues. Germline V CDR1 and CDR2: KGHDR, SFDVKD. With 3 bases clipped from V and 2 bases from J, the junction kept 12 bases outside the gene matches. The DNA for the CDR3 is TGTGCCACCAGTGATGAAATCACAGGGGATGGTGGCAATCAGCCCCAGCATTTT. This encodes CATSDEITGDGGNQPQHF.

This chain joins TRBV19 and TRBJ1-5; possibly TRBD1 for D (6 bases). Looked up from germline, CDR1 is LNHDA and CDR2 is SQIVND (reference sequence). V dropped 7 bases and J dropped 5 bases, with 18 bases sitting between them. The CDR3 loop spans 15 amino acids. In DNA form, the CDR3 reads TGTGCCAGTAACCCCCTCGGACAGATAGATCAGCCCCAGCATTTT. It yields the protein CASNPLGQIDQPQHF.

The chain links TRBV5-1 to TRBJ2-3; D gene unclear. V lost 0 bases to trimming and J lost 6 bases, with 14 bases between them. CDR1 and CDR2 (germline): SGHRS, YFSETQ. The CDR3 is made up of 15 amino acids. CDR3 coding DNA: TGCGCCAGCAGCTTGGACCCCGTTCTGGAGGATACGCAGTATTTT. Translated, it gives CASSLDPVLEDTQYF.

V and J are TRBV27 and TRBJ2-2, with 9 bases matching TRBD1. CDR3 length: 16 residues. V shed 2 bases and J 3 bases; nucleotides not matched to a gene: 4. The germline gives CDR1 MNHEY, CDR2 SMNVEV (reference sequence). The CDR3 is CASSLGQGRHTGELFF. In DNA form, the CDR3 reads TGTGCCAGCAGTTTAGGACAGGGGCGACACACCGGGGAGCTGTTTTTT.

This chain uses TRBV19 with TRBJ2-7; D might be TRBD2 (6 bases). The CDR3 sequence is 12 residues long. Germline CDR1 reads LNHDA; CDR2 reads SQIVND (reference sequence). Trimming removed 10 bases at V and 4 bases at J, with 14 bases between. The CDR3 is CATSGPAYEQYF. Written as DNA, the CDR3 is TGTGCCACAAGCGGGCCCGCATACGAGCAGTACTTC.

The V and J genes are TRBV7-6 and TRBJ2-1, with D possibly being TRBD2 (6 bases). There are 17 residues in the CDR3. V gave up 3 bases and J gave up 6 bases, with 21 bases separating them. The germline V gene has CDR1 SGHVS and CDR2 FNYEAQ. Here the CDR3 reads CASSFPSGGVVSNEQFF. The CDR3 nucleotides are TGTGCCAGCAGCTTCCCCTCAGGAGGGGTCGTTAGCAATGAGCAGTTCTTC. The whole variable domain, filled in from reference TRBV7-6 and TRBJ2-1, reads GAGVSQSPRYKVTKRGQDVALRCDPISGHVSLYWYRQALGQGPEFLTYFNYEAQQDKSGLPNDRFSAERPEGSISTLTIQRTEQRDSAMYRCASSFPSGGVVSNEQFFGPGTRLTVL.

The J gene is TRBJ2-2, the V gene TRBV3-1 (or the pseudogene TRBV3-2); TRBD1 agrees at 7 bases. With V trimmed by 1 base and J by 6 bases, 5 bases remained unmatched. Germline V gene sequence: CDR1 LGHDT, CDR2 YNNKEL (reference sequence). The CDR3 is 15 residues long. The CDR3 is CASSQGGQGAGELFF. Written as DNA, the CDR3 is TGTGCCAGCAGCCAAGGGGGGCAGGGGGCCGGGGAGCTGTTTTTT.

This chain connects TRBV6-5 to TRBJ1-1; a possible D gene is TRBD1 (5 bases). Per germline, CDR1 MNHEY and CDR2 SVGAGI. V lost 7 bases to trimming and J lost 5 bases, with 17 bases between them. This CDR3 spans 14 amino acids. The CDR3 coding sequence is TGTGCCAGCACCCCTGTAGGGGAACGGACTGAAGCTTTCTTT. Residues: CASTPVGERTEAFF.

The sample holds one count of this clone. The chain combines TRBV3-1 (or the pseudogene TRBV3-2) with TRBJ2-1; 10 bases align to TRBD1. With V trimmed by 4 bases and J by 4 bases, 4 bases remained unmatched. Germline V gives CDR1 LGHDT, CDR2 YNNKEL (reference sequence). There are 15 residues in the CDR3. CDR3 sequence reads: CASSLGGQGYNEQFF. The DNA of the CDR3 is TGTGCCAGCAGCCTAGGGGGACAGGGGTACAATGAGCAGTTCTTC.

The chain carries TRBV19 and TRBJ1-6; possibly TRBD1 for D (5 bases). V lost 7 bases and J 10 bases, leaving 17 bases between the germline ends. Germline loops: CDR1 LNHDA, CDR2 SQIVND (reference sequence). The CDR3 spans 14 residues. Written as DNA, the CDR3 is TGTGCCAGTACCCAGGATGGGGGAGGCTCACCCCTCCACTTT. Protein product: CASTQDGGGSPLHF.

This clone was seen only once. The chain recombines TRBV25-1 with TRBJ2-7; TRBD1 matches 9 bases. Trimming removed 6 bases from V and 7 bases from J; junction bases left unmatched: 13. Germline CDR1 is MGHDK and CDR2 is SYGVNS. The CDR3 length is 15 residues. CDR3 in DNA: TGTGCCAGCAGGCGTGCCGGGACAGGGTCCAATGAGCAGTACTTC. It yields the protein CASRRAGTGSNEQYF.

This rearrangement joins TRBV29-1 to TRBJ2-7, with 7 bases fitting TRBD1. The V gene's germline CDR1 is SQVTM and CDR2 ANQGSEA. The junction had 5 bases not matched to a gene; V was cut back by 4 bases and J by 5 bases. The CDR3 has 12 amino acids. CDR3 in amino acids: CSVVDRWHEQYF. In DNA, the CDR3 is TGCAGCGTTGTGGACAGGTGGCACGAGCAGTACTTC.

The gene calls are TRBV4-2 and TRBJ2-1; 13 bases fit TRBD2. Germline CDR1 and CDR2: LGHNA and YNFKEQ. This CDR3 is built from 20 residues. With 6 bases clipped from V and 1 base from J, the junction kept 15 bases outside the gene matches. Here the CDR3 DNA reads TGTGCCAGCAGACTAATGGAAACTAGCGGGAGGGCTCGGTCCTACAATGAGCAGTTCTTC. This codes for CASRLMETSGRARSYNEQFF.

CDR3: CASSLVTGGMNTGELFF. The CDR3 DNA reads TGCGCCAGCAGCTTGGTCACGGGGGGGATGAACACCGGGGAGCTGTTTTTT. The rearrangement links TRBV5-1 to TRBJ2-2, with TRBD2 matching 8 bases. V was pared by 0 bases and J by 1 base, with 5 bases of the junction left unmatched. This CDR3 is built from 17 residues. Germline V gene sequence: CDR1 SGHRS, CDR2 YFSETQ.